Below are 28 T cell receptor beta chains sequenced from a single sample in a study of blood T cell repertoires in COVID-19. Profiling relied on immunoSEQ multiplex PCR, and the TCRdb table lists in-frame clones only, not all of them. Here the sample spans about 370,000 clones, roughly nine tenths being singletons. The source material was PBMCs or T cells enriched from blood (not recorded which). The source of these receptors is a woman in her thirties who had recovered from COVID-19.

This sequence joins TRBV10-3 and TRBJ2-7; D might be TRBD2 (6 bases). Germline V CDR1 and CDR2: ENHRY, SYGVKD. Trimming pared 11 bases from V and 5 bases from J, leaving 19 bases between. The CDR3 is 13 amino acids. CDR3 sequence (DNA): TGTGCCTCCAGGTTCGGGAGACTCGACGAGCAGTACTTC. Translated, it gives CASRFGRLDEQYF.

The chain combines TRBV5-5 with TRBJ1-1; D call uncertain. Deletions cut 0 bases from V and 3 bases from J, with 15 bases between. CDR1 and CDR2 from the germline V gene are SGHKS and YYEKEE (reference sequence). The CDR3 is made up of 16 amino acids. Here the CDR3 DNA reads TGTGCCAGCAGCTTGGGGCGCGGGCCTGGGGACACTGAAGCTTTCTTT. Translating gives CASSLGRGPGDTEAFF.

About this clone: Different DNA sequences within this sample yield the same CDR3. CDR3 nucleotides: TGTGCCAGCAGCTTAGCGCGGGACAGAGGCGCTTTCTTT. This codes for CASSLARDRGAFF. The genes are TRBV7-2 and TRBJ1-1, with 7 nucleotides matching TRBD1. V was pared by 0 bases and J by 11 bases, with 6 bases of the junction left unmatched. CDR3 size: 13 residues. CDR1 is SGHTA and CDR2 is FQGNSA in the germline V gene.

The CDR3 bases are TGTGCCAGCAGTCGAAGTGATCGACAGACTAATTCACCCCTCCACTTT. Translation gives CASSRSDRQTNSPLHF. V is TRBV6-6 and J is TRBJ1-6; D is perhaps TRBD1 (5 bases). Between the trimmed V and J ends, which lost 5 bases and 6 bases, there was a span of 17 bases. CDR1 and CDR2 (germline): MNHNY, SVGAGI (reference sequence). CDR3 length: 16 residues.

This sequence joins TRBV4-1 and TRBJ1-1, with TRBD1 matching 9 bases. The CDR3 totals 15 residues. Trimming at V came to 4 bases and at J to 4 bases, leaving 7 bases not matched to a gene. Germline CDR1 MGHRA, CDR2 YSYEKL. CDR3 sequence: CASSRVGQGSTEAFF. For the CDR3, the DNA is TGCGCCAGCAGCCGAGTGGGACAGGGAAGCACTGAAGCTTTCTTT.

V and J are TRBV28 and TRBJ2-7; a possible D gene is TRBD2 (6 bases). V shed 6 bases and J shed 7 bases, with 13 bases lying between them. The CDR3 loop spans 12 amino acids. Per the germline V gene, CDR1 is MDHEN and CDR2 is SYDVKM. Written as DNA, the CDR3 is TGTGCCAGCAGGGACCCGGGGAGGGAGCAGTACTTC. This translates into CASRDPGREQYF. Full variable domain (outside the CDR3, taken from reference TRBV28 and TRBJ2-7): DVKVTQSSRYLVKRTGEKVFLECVQDMDHENMFWYRQDPGLGLRLIYFSYDVKMKEKGDIPEGYSVSREKKERFSLILESASTNQTSMYLCASRDPGREQYFGPGTRLTVT.

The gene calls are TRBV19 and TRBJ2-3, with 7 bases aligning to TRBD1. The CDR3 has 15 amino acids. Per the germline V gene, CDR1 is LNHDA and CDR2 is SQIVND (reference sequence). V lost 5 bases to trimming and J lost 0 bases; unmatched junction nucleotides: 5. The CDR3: CASSLGQVSTDTQYF. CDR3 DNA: TGTGCCAGTAGTCTAGGACAGGTTAGCACAGATACGCAGTATTTT.

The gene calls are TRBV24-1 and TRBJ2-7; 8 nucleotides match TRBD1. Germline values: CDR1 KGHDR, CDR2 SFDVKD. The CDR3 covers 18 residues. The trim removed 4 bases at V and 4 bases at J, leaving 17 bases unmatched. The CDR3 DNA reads TGTGCCACCAGTGAACGGGACAGGCGGTTTACCTCTTGTTACGAGCAGTACTTC. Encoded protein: CATSERDRRFTSCYEQYF.

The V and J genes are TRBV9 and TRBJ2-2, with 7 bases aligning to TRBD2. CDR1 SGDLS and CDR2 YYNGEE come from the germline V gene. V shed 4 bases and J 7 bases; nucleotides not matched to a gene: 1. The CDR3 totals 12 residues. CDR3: CASSRTSGELFF. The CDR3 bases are TGTGCCAGCAGCCGGACTAGCGGGGAGCTGTTTTTT.

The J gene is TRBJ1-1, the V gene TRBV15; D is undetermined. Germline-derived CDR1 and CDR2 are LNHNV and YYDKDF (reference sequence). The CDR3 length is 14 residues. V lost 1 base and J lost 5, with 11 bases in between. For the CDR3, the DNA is TGTGCCACCAGCAGAGTTTTGTTGAGGACTGAAGCTTTCTTT. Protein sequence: CATSRVLLRTEAFF.

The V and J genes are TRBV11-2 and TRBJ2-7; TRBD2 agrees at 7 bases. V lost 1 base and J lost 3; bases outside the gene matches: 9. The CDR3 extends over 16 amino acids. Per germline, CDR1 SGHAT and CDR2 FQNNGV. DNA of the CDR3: TGTGCCAGCAGCTTAGCCCCGAGCGGGAAGCTCTACGAGCAGTACTTC. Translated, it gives CASSLAPSGKLYEQYF.

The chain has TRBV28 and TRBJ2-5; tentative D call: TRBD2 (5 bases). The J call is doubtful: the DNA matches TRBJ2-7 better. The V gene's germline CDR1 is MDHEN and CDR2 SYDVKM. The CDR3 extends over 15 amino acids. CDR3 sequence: CASSSLGGSSYEQYF. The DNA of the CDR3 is TGTGCCAGCAGTTCTCTCGGTGGGAGTAGCTACGAGCAGTACTTC.

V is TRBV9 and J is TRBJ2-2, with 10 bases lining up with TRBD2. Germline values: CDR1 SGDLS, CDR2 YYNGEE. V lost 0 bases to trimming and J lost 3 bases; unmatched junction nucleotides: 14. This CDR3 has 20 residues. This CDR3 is CASSVGVAGGLSRHTGELFF. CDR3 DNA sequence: TGTGCCAGCAGCGTAGGGGTAGCGGGGGGTCTATCAAGACACACCGGGGAGCTGTTTTTT.

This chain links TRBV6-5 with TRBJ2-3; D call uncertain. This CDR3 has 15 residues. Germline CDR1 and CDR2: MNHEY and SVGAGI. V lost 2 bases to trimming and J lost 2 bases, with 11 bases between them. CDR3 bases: TGTGCCAGCAGTTACGGTATAAGACACACAGATACGCAGTATTTT. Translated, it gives CASSYGIRHTDTQYF.

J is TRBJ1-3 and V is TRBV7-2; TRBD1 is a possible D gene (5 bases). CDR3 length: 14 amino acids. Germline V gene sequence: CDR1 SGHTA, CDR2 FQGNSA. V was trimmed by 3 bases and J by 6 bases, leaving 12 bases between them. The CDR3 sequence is CASSLSGKVNTIYF. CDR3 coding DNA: TGTGCCAGCAGCTTGTCAGGGAAGGTAAACACCATATATTTT.

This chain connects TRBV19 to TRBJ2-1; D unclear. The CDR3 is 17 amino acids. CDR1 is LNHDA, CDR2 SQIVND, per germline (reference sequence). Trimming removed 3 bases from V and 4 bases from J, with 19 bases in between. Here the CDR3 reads CASSIMFSVLLYNEQFF. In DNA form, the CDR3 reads TGTGCCAGTAGTATTATGTTTTCCGTCCTTCTTTACAATGAGCAGTTCTTC.

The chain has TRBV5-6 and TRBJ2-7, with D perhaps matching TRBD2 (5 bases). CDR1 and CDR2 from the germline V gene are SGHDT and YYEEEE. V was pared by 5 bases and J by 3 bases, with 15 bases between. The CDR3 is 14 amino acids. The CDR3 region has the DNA TGTGCCAGCAGTTTACCGGGAACTAACTACGAGCAGTACTTC. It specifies CASSLPGTNYEQYF. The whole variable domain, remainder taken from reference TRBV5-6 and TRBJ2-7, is DAGVTQSPTHLIKTRGQQVTLRCSPKSGHDTVSWYQQALGQGPQFIFQYYEEEERQRGNFPDRFSGHQFPNYSSELNVNALLLGDSALYLCASSLPGTNYEQYFGPGTRLTVT.

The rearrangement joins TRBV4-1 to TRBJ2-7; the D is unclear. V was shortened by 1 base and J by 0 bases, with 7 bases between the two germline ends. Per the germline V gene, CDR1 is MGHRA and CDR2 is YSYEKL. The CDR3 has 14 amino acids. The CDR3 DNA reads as TGCGCCAGCAGCCAAGTGGGCCTCTCCTACGAGCAGTACTTC. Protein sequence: CASSQVGLSYEQYF.

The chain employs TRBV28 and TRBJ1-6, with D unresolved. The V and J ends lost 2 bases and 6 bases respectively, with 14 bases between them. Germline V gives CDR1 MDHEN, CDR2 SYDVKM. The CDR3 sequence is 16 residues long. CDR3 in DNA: TGTGCCAGCAGTTTACCAGCCACTACCCTTAATTCACCCCTCCACTTT. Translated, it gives CASSLPATTLNSPLHF. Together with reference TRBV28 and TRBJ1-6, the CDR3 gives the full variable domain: DVKVTQSSRYLVKRTGEKVFLECVQDMDHENMFWYRQDPGLGLRLIYFSYDVKMKEKGDIPEGYSVSREKKERFSLILESASTNQTSMYLCASSLPATTLNSPLHFGNGTRLTVT.

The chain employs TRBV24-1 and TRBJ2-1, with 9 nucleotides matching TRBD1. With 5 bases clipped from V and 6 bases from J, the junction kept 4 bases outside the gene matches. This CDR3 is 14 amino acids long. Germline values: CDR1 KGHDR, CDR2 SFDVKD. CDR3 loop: CATSATTGGNEQFF. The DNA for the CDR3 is TGTGCCACCAGTGCAACGACAGGGGGCAATGAGCAGTTCTTC.

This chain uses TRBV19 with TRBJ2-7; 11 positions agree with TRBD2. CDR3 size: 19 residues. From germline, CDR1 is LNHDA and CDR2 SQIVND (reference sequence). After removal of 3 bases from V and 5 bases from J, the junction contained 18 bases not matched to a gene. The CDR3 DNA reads TGTGCCAGTAGTATTTTAGCGGGAGGGCCTGGCGCCTATCCCCACGAGCAGTACTTC. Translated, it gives CASSILAGGPGAYPHEQYF.

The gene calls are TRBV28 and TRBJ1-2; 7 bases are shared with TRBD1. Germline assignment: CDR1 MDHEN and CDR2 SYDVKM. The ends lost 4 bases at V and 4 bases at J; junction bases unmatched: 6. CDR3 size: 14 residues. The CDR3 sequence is CASSSVDRVYGYTF. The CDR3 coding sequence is TGTGCCAGCAGTTCAGTCGACAGGGTCTATGGCTACACCTTC.

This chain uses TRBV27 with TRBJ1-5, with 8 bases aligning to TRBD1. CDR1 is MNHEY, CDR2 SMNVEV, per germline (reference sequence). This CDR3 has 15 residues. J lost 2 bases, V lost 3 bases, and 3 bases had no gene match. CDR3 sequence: CASSFQGAGNQPQHF. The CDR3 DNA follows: TGTGCCAGCAGTTTTCAGGGGGCCGGCAATCAGCCCCAGCATTTT.

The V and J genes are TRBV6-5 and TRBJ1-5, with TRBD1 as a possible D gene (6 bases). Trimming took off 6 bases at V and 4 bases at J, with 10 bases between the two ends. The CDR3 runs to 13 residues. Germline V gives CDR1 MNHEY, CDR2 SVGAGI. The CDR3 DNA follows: TGTGCCAGCAGAACAGGGCCAAATCAGCCCCAGCATTTT. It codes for CASRTGPNQPQHF.

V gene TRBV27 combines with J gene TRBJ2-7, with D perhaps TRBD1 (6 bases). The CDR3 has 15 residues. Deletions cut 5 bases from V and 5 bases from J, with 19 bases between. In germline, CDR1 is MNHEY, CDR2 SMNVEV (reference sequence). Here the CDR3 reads CASSQLGQGNDEQYF. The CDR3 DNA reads TGTGCCAGCAGTCAACTGGGGCAGGGGAACGACGAGCAGTACTTC.

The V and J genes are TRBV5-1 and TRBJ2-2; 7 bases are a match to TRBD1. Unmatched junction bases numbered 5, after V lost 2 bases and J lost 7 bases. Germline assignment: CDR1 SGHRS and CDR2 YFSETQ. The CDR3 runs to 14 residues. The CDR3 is CASSFTGDDGELFF. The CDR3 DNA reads TGCGCCAGCAGCTTTACAGGGGATGACGGGGAGCTGTTTTTT.

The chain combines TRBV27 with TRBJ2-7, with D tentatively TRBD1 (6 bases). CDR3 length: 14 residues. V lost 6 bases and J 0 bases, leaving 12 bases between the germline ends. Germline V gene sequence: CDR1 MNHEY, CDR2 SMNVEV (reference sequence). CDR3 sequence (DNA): TGTGCCAGCAGGGGGACATACAGCTCCTACGAGCAGTACTTC. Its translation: CASRGTYSSYEQYF.

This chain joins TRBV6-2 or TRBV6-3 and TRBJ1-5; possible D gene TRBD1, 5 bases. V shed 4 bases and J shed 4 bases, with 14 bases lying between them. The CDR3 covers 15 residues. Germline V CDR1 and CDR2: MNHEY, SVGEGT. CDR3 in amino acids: CASSWGGRTNQPQHF. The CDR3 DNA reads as TGTGCCAGCAGTTGGGGAGGACGGACAAATCAGCCCCAGCATTTT.